This is a list of T cell receptor beta chains from one sample in a study of cytomegalovirus exposure and HLA in healthy donors. Profiled with immunoSEQ multiplex PCR; TCRdb holds only in-frame clones, not every one. Of about 190,000 clones listed, around 77% were seen once; the top ten hold 1.6%. Sequencing was done on a sample of PBMCs. Every receptor here comes from a woman aged 18-35 years in good health and CMV-seronegative. The CDR3 runs from the conserved cysteine through the conserved F or W. Each record gives: J gene, V gene, clone size, D gene, CDR3 DNA, CDR3 protein. A D gene is named only where the DNA matches it firmly. Expanded clones get a size class; other rows say once, few or many, or leave the size out.

>TRBJ1-6|TRBV27|-|-
TGTGCCAGCAGTCCGCGCGCAGGTCTAAATAATTCACCCCTCCACTTT
CASSPRAGLNNSPLHF
>TRBJ2-5|TRBV20-1|-|-
TGCAACTCACAGTATCAGGAGACCCAGTACTTC
CNSQYQETQYF
>TRBJ2-5|TRBV4-1|few|TRBD2
TGCGCCAGCAGCCCGAGACTAGCACAAGAGACCCAGTACTTC
CASSPRLAQETQYF
>TRBJ2-7|TRBV27|-|-
TGTGCCAACTATGGGGTTGTAGGACAGCAATACGAGCAGTACTTC
CANYGVVGQQYEQYF
>TRBJ2-7|TRBV9|-|TRBD1
TGTGCCAGCAGCGTAGCGACAGGGATCTCCTACGAGCAGTACTTC
CASSVATGISYEQYF
>TRBJ2-7|TRBV25-1|-|TRBD1
TGTGCCAGCAGCGGACAGGGGGCCTACGACTCCTACGAGCAGTACTTC
CASSGQGAYDSYEQYF
>TRBJ2-5|TRBV25-1|-|TRBD2
TGTGCCAGCAGTGAGGGTGGGGGGGTACAAGAGACCCAGTACTTC
CASSEGGGVQETQYF
>TRBJ2-5|TRBV9|-|TRBD2
TGTGCCACCTCCCGGGGGGGCCGGGGAGAGACCCAGTACTTC
CATSRGGRGETQYF
>TRBJ1-1|TRBV5-1|-|TRBD1
TGCGCCAGCAGCGAGGGACAGAACACCATGAACACTGAAGCTTTCTTT
CASSEGQNTMNTEAFF
>TRBJ2-3|TRBV27|few|TRBD2
TGTGCCAGCAGTTTATCGGGGACTAGCGGGAGAGTGAGCACAGATACGCAGTATTTT
CASSLSGTSGRVSTDTQYF
>TRBJ2-3|TRBV4-2|-|TRBD1
TGTGCCAGCAGCCAAGAGGGACAGGAGACAGATACGCAGTATTTT
CASSQEGQETDTQYF
>TRBJ2-2|TRBV6-5|few|-
TGTGCCAGCAGTCAGGGCAGCTACACCGGGGAGCTGTTTTTT
CASSQGSYTGELFF
>TRBJ2-3|TRBV9|-|TRBD2
TGTGCCAGCAGCCCGGGGGGGGTCACAGATACGCAGTATTTT
CASSPGGVTDTQYF
>TRBJ2-7|TRBV7-6|few|TRBD1
TGTGCCAGCAGTAGAGGGACAGGTAGCCACGAGCAGTACTTC
CASSRGTGSHEQYF
>TRBJ1-4|TRBV5-4|few|-
TGTGCCAGCAGCCTTGGGGGGAACACTAATGAAAAACTGTTTTTT
CASSLGGNTNEKLFF
>TRBJ2-3|TRBV5-1|-|TRBD2
TGCGCCACTAGAAGCGGGAGTACAGATACGCAGTATTTT
CATRSGSTDTQYF
>TRBJ2-3|TRBV6-5|-|-
TGTGCCACCCAGCCGGGGGAAGCAGATACGCAGTATTTT
CATQPGEADTQYF
>TRBJ2-2|TRBV7-8|-|-
TGTGCCAGCAGCTCCCGCACTGACACGAACACCGGGGAGCTGTTTTTT
CASSSRTDTNTGELFF
>TRBJ1-1|TRBV5-1|-|-
TGCGCCAGCAGCTTGGAAGTAAGCCAAAACACTGAAGCTTTCTTT
CASSLEVSQNTEAFF
>TRBJ1-6|TRBV7-9|-|-
TGTGCCAGCAGCTTTCCGGGACTCCACTCACCCCTCCACTTT
CASSFPGLHSPLHF
>TRBJ2-2|TRBV5-1|-|-
TGCGCCAGCAGTTACGGGGGGCAGGGTCAGAGGGAGCTGTTTTTT
CASSYGGQGQRELFF
>TRBJ1-6|TRBV19|few|TRBD1
TGTGCCAGTAGTTCCCGACAGGGAAGCTCCTATAATTCACCCCTCCACTTT
CASSSRQGSSYNSPLHF
>TRBJ2-2|TRBV10-1|-|TRBD2
TGCGCCAGCTCGGGACTAGCGGACACCGGGGAGCTGTTTTTT
CASSGLADTGELFF
>TRBJ2-7|TRBV18|-|-
TGTGCCAGCTCACCACCCACGGGAAGCTCCTACGAGCAGTACTTC
CASSPPTGSSYEQYF
>TRBJ1-2|TRBV10-3|-|-
TGTGCCATCAGTGAGGGCAGGATGGATGGCTACACCTTC
CAISEGRMDGYTF
>TRBJ1-6|TRBV10-1|few|-
TGCGCCAGCAGCCTGGAAGCGGATTCACCCCTCCACTTT
CASSLEADSPLHF
>TRBJ2-1|TRBV7-3|-|-
TGTGCCAGCAGCACCGGACAGTATCATGAGCAGTTCTTC
CASSTGQYHEQFF
>TRBJ2-3|TRBV5-1|-|-
TGCGCCAGCAGCTTGGCCGCTACGTCTAGCACAGATACGCAGTATTTT
CASSLAATSSTDTQYF
>TRBJ2-7|TRBV5-1|-|-
TGCGCCAGCAGCTTGGGAGCCTACGAGCAGTACTTC
CASSLGAYEQYF
>TRBJ1-2|TRBV5-1|-|TRBD1
TGCGCCAGCAGCTCGACAGGGAATGGCTACACCTTC
CASSSTGNGYTF
>TRBJ1-1|TRBV6-5|-|-
TGTGCCAGCAGTTACTCGGGAGTTATGAACACTGAAGCTTTCTTT
CASSYSGVMNTEAFF
>TRBJ1-6|TRBV19|-|-
TGTGCCAGTAGTATGCCAGATTCACCCCTCCACTTT
CASSMPDSPLHF
>TRBJ1-6|TRBV6-1|few|-
TGTGCCAGCAGTGCCCTGGCCCTCGACTATAATTCACCCCTCCACTTT
CASSALALDYNSPLHF